Below, 4 T cell receptor beta chains from the same sample are listed, as sequenced in a study of T cell clones after liver transplantation. Clones were sequenced by immunoSEQ multiplex PCR, and TCRdb holds only the in-frame ones, with some missing. The sample has under 130,000 clones, 84% seen once. Here the sequenced sample was CD4+ T cells from blood, taken 47 months after liver transplant. All receptors derive from a human patient who received a liver transplant. Some of the T cells may derive from the graft donor.

The rearrangement uses TRBV28 and TRBJ2-5; D possibly corresponds to TRBD2 (6 bases). The V end was cut by 8 bases, the J end by 1 base, with 8 bases between. This CDR3 has 12 amino acids. Germline CDR1 and CDR2: MDHEN and SYDVKM. This CDR3 is CASLAPQETQYF. CDR3 bases: TGTGCCAGCCTAGCGCCCCAAGAGACCCAGTACTTC.

The chain joins TRBV27 to TRBJ2-1; 11 nucleotides agree with TRBD2. Unmatched junction bases numbered 10, after V lost 6 bases and J lost 9 bases. This CDR3 is built from 15 residues. CDR1 and CDR2 from the germline V gene are MNHEY and SMNVEV (reference sequence). CDR3 nucleotide sequence: TGTGCCAGCAGCCGAATAGCGGGAGGGGGTAGTGAGCAGTTCTTC. As protein: CASSRIAGGGSEQFF.

This rearrangement joins TRBV5-1 to TRBJ2-5, with 8 bases identical to TRBD2. This CDR3 contains 16 residues. The junction had 11 bases not matched to a gene; V was cut back by 5 bases and J by 2 bases. Germline V CDR1 and CDR2: SGHRS, YFSETQ. The CDR3 DNA sequence: TGCGCCAGCAGTCCCGGACTAGCCCCCGTTCAAGAGACCCAGTACTTC. Its protein product is CASSPGLAPVQETQYF.

The gene calls are TRBV27 and TRBJ2-5; D is perhaps TRBD1 (6 bases). V lost 6 bases and J 1 base, leaving 15 bases between the germline ends. The germline gives CDR1 MNHEY, CDR2 SMNVEV (reference sequence). This CDR3 region has 15 residues. The CDR3 DNA sequence: TGTGCCAGCAGCCGACCCGACAGGCTCCAAGAGACCCAGTACTTC. Amino acids: CASSRPDRLQETQYF.